The next 20 T cell receptor beta chains were all read from a single sample in a study of T cells expressing NK-cell markers. TCRdb reanalyzed the 5' RACE reads and collapses them to one entry per CDR3 protein, without DNA. The sample shows hundreds of thousands of distinct CDR3 sequences, and about 3.6% sits with its ten largest clones. Sequences were obtained from blood T cells: a sorted CD56 or NKG2C T cell subset, CD4+ or CD8+ T cells, or bulk PBMC T cells (not recorded which). These receptors came from a man aged 18 to 35 in good health.

This rearrangement joins TRBV5-1 to TRBJ2-1; TCRdb reports TRBD1, a call that lacks DNA to check it against. Germline loops: CDR1 SGHRS, CDR2 YFSETQ. There are 15 residues in the CDR3. CDR3 protein: CASSFGTGAHNEQFF.

This sequence joins TRBV12-3 or TRBV12-4 and TRBJ1-3; TCRdb's D call, TRBD1, is unchecked because there is no DNA. The CDR3 totals 16 residues. The CDR3 sequence: CASSLGRATSGNTIYF.

The rearrangement joins TRBV29-1 to TRBJ1-1. This CDR3 comprises 13 residues. Germline CDR1 and CDR2: SQVTM and ANQGSEA. The CDR3 sequence is CSGILGTDTEAFF. The entire variable domain, with the rest obtained from reference TRBV29-1 and TRBJ1-1, is as follows: SAVISQKPSRDICQRGTSLTIQCQVDSQVTMMFWYRQQPGQSLTLIATANQGSEATYESGFVIDKFPISRPNLTFSTLTVSNMSPEDSSIYLCSGILGTDTEAFFGQGTRLTVV.

The chain recombines TRBV10-3 with TRBJ1-1; TCRdb's D call of TRBD1 is untestable without DNA. This CDR3 has 15 amino acids. The V gene's germline CDR1 is ENHRY and CDR2 SYGVKD. The CDR3 loop is CAISERGTGHTEAFF.

J is TRBJ2-1 and V is TRBV30. CDR1 and CDR2 from the germline V gene are GTSNPN and SVGIG (reference sequence). The CDR3 runs 11 residues. This CDR3 reads CAWSVTSRQFF.

The J gene is TRBJ1-2, the V gene TRBV12-3 or TRBV12-4. The CDR3 runs to 16 residues. The CDR3 is CASSLVDQVVGYGYTF.

The J gene is TRBJ2-5, the V gene TRBV4-3; TCRdb reports TRBD2, a call that lacks DNA to check it against. This CDR3 contains 17 residues. Germline CDR1 and CDR2: LGHNA and YSLEER. CDR3 in amino acids: CASSQELAGRYQETQYF.

V and J are TRBV6-2 or TRBV6-3 and TRBJ2-1; TCRdb designates TRBD2, a call that cannot be tested without DNA. CDR3 length: 16 amino acids. Germline values: CDR1 MNHEY, CDR2 SVGEGT. The CDR3 loop reads CASSYRAGVNFDEQFF.

The chain links TRBV11-2 to TRBJ2-3; TCRdb's D gene call, TRBD1, goes unchecked for lack of DNA. The CDR3 totals 14 residues. Per the germline V gene, CDR1 is SGHAT and CDR2 is FQNNGV. This CDR3 is CATAQGAATDTQYF.

This CDR3 is CASSLETGTSGSVTYNEQFF. The chain has TRBV11-2 and TRBJ2-1; checking the TCRdb D call of TRBD2 is not possible without DNA. The germline V gene has CDR1 SGHAT and CDR2 FQNNGV. The CDR3 length is 20 residues.

This chain joins TRBV20-1 and TRBJ2-1; TCRdb gives TRBD2 as the D gene, but with no DNA this cannot be confirmed. CDR3 length: 13 residues. Germline-derived CDR1 and CDR2 are DFQATT and SNEGSKA (reference sequence). CDR3 residues: CSAGPSGWSEQFF.

The chain uses TRBV28 and TRBJ1-5; lacking DNA, the TRBD1 call made by TCRdb goes unchecked. This CDR3 is built from 16 residues. CDR1 and CDR2 (germline): MDHEN, SYDVKM. The CDR3 region is CASSFGRDRARQPQHF.

The V gene is TRBV5-6, the J gene TRBJ2-7; the D call of TRBD1 rests on TCRdb alone, since no DNA is present to check it. CDR3 length: 15 residues. Germline-derived CDR1 and CDR2 are SGHDT and YYEEEE. CDR3: CASSAGAYQYNEQYF.

The V call is TRBV5-1, the J call TRBJ2-7; TCRdb indicates TRBD2, and absent DNA this call remains unverified. The CDR3 consists of 14 residues. Germline CDR1 SGHRS, CDR2 YFSETQ. The CDR3 loop reads CASSASGRSYEQYF.

This chain links TRBV29-1 with TRBJ2-2; TCRdb calls TRBD1, which cannot be checked without DNA. Germline V CDR1 and CDR2: SQVTM, ANQGSEA. There are 15 residues in the CDR3. Here the CDR3 reads CSVELGRKNTGELFF.

J is TRBJ2-6 and V is TRBV4-3; with no DNA, the TCRdb D assignment of TRBD1 cannot be verified. The germline gives CDR1 LGHNA, CDR2 YSLEER. This CDR3 contains 17 residues. The CDR3 loop is CASSSQQTGAGANVLTF.

This chain joins TRBV5-6 and TRBJ2-5; lacking DNA, the TRBD1 call made by TCRdb goes unchecked. Germline V gives CDR1 SGHDT, CDR2 YYEEEE. The CDR3 runs to 15 residues. CDR3 protein: CASRLNRAQQETQYF.

The chain carries TRBV29-1 and TRBJ2-5; absent DNA, TCRdb's TRBD2 call cannot be checked. Germline values: CDR1 SQVTM, CDR2 ANQGSEA. The CDR3 length is 15 residues. The CDR3: CSGWTSDIFQETQYF.

The J gene is TRBJ2-1, the V gene TRBV12-3 or TRBV12-4. The CDR3 covers 16 residues. The chain's CDR3 is CASSLNAVLIYNEQFF.

The chain links TRBV12-3 or TRBV12-4 to TRBJ2-1; TCRdb designates TRBD2, a call that cannot be tested without DNA. The CDR3 is made up of 16 amino acids. The CDR3 here is CASILGSSGRRGEQFF.